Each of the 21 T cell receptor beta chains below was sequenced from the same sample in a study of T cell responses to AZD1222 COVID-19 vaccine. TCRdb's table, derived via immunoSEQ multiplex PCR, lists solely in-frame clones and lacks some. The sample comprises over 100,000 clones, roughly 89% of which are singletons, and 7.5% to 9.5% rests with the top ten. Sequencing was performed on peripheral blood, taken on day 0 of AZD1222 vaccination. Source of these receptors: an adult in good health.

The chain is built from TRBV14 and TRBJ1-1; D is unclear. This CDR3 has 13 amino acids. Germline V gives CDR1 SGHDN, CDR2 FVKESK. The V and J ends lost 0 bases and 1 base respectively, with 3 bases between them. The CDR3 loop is CASSQETNTEAFF. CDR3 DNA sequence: TGTGCCAGCAGCCAAGAAACGAACACTGAAGCTTTCTTT.

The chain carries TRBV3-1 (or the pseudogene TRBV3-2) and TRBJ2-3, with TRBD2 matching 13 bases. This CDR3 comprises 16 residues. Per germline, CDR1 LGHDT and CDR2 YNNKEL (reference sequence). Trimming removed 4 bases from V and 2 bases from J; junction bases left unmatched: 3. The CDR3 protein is CASSRGLAGTTDTQYF. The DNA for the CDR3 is TGTGCCAGCAGCCGGGGACTAGCGGGGACCACAGATACGCAGTATTTT.

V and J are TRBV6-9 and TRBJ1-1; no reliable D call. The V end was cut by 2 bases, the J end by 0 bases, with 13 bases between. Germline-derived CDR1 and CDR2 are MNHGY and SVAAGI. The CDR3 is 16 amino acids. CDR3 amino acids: CASSYRRSLMNTEAFF. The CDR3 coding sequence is TGTGCCAGCAGTTATAGACGGAGCTTAATGAACACTGAAGCTTTCTTT.

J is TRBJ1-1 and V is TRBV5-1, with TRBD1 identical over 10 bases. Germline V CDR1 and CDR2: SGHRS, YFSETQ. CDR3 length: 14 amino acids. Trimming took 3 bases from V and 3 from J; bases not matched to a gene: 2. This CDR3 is CASSSGQGDTEAFF. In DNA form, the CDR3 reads TGCGCCAGCAGCTCTGGACAGGGGGACACTGAAGCTTTCTTT.

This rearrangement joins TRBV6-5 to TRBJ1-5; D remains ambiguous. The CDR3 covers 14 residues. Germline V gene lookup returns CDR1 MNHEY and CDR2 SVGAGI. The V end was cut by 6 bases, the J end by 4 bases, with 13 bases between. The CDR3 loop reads CASRPRAVNQPQHF. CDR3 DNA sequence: TGTGCCAGCAGGCCTAGGGCAGTTAATCAGCCCCAGCATTTT.

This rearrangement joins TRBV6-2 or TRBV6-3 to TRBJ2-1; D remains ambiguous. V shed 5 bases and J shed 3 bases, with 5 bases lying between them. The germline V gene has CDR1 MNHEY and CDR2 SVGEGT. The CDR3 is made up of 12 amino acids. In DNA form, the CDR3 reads TGTGCCAGCAGTCGGGTCTACAATGAGCAGTTCTTC. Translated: CASSRVYNEQFF.

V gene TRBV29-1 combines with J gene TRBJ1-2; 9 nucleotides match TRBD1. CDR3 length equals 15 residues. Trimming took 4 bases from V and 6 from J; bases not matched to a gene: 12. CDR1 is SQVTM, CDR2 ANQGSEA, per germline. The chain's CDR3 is CSVARPGQGTNGYTF. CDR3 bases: TGCAGCGTTGCCCGACCGGGACAGGGAACAAATGGCTACACCTTC.

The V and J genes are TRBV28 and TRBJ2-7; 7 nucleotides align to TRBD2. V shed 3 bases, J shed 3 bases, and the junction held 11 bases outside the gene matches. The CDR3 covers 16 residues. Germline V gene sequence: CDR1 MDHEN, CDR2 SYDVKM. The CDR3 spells CASSFSPSGMNYEQYF. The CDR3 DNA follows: TGTGCCAGCAGTTTTTCCCCCAGCGGGATGAACTACGAGCAGTACTTC.

CDR3 sequence reads: CASLPRTSIFTEAFF. The CDR3 DNA sequence: TGTGCCAGCCTCCCTCGGACAAGCATATTTACTGAAGCTTTCTTT. The V call is TRBV28, the J call TRBJ1-1; D is perhaps TRBD1 (5 bases). CDR1 is MDHEN, CDR2 SYDVKM, per germline. The length of the CDR3 is 15 residues. With 8 bases removed from V and 5 bases from J, the gap between germline ends came to 21 bases.

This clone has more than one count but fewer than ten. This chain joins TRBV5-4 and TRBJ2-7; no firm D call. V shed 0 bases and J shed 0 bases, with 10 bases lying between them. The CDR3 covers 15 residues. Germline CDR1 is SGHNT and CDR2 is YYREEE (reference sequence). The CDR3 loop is CASSLGGRASYEQYF. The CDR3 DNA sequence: TGTGCCAGCAGCTTGGGGGGTAGGGCCTCCTACGAGCAGTACTTC.

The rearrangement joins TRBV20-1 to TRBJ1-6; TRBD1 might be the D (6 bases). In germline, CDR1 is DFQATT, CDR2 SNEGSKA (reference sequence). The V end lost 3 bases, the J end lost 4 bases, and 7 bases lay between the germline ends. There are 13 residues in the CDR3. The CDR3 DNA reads TGCAGTGCTAGTGGACAGTATAATTCACCCCTCCACTTT. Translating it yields CSASGQYNSPLHF.

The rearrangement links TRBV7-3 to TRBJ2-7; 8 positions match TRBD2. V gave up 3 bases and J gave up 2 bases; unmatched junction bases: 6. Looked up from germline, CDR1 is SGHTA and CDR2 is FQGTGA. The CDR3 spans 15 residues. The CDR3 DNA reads TGTGCCAGCAGCTTTACTAGCGGACAACCCTACGAGCAGTACTTC. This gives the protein CASSFTSGQPYEQYF.

CDR3 sequence: CASSSQQGGAETQYF. The CDR3 nucleotides are TGTGCCAGCAGCTCCCAGCAGGGGGGCGCGGAGACCCAGTACTTC. The V call is TRBV3-1 (or the pseudogene TRBV3-2), the J call TRBJ2-5, with a possible D match to TRBD1 (7 bases). Germline V gene lookup returns CDR1 LGHDT and CDR2 YNNKEL (reference sequence). The CDR3 covers 15 residues. V was shortened by 5 bases and J by 5 bases, with 18 bases between the two germline ends.

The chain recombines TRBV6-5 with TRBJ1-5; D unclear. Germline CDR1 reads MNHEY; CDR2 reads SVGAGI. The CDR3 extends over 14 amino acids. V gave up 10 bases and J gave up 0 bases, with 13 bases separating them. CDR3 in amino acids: CATSAWGSNQPQHF. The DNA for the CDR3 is TGTGCCACCAGCGCTTGGGGTAGCAATCAGCCCCAGCATTTT.

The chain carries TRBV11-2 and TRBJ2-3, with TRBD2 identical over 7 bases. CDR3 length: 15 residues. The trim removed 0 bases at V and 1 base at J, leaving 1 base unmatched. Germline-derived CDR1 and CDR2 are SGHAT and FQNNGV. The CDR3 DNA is TGTGCCAGCAGCTTAGATGGGGGGGGCACAGATACGCAGTATTTT. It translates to CASSLDGGGTDTQYF.

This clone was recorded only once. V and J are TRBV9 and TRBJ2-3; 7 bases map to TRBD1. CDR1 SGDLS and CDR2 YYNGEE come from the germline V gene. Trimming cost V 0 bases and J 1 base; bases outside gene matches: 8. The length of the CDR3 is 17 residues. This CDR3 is CASSVAGGNRGTDTQYF. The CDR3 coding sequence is TGTGCCAGCAGCGTAGCAGGGGGAAATCGGGGCACAGATACGCAGTATTTT.

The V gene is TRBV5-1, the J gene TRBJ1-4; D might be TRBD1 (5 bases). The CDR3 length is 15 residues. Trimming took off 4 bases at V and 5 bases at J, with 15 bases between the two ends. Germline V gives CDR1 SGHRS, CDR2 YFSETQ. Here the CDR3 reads CASSNYGTENEKLFF. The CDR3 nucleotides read TGCGCCAGCAGCAATTATGGGACGGAGAATGAAAAACTGTTTTTT. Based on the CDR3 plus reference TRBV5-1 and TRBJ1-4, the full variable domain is KAGVTQTPRYLIKTRGQQVTLSCSPISGHRSVSWYQQTPGQGLQFLFEYFSETQRNKGNFPGRFSGRQFSNSRSEMNVSTLELGDSALYLCASSNYGTENEKLFFGSGTQLSVL.

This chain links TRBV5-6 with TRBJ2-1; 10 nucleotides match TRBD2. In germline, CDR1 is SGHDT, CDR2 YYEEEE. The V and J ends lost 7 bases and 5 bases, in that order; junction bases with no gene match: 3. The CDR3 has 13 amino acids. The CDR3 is CASEAGGHNEQFF. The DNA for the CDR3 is TGTGCCAGCGAAGCGGGGGGGCACAATGAGCAGTTCTTC.

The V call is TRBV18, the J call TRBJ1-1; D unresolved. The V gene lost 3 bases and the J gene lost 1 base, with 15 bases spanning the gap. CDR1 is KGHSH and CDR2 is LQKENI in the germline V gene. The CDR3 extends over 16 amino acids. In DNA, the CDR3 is TGTGCCAGCTCACCGGGCTTGGGGAGACAGAACACTGAAGCTTTCTTT. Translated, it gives CASSPGLGRQNTEAFF.

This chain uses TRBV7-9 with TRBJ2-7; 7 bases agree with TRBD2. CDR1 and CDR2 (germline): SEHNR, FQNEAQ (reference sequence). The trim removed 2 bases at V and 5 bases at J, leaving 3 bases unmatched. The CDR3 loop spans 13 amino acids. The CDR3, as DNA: TGTGCCAGCAGCTTAAAGGGAGGGGACGAGCAGTACTTC. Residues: CASSLKGGDEQYF.

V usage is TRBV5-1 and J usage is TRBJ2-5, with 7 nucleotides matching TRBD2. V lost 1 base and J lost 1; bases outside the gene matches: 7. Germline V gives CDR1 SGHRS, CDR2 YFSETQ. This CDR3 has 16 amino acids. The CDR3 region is CASSLTAGVGQETQYF. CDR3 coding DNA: TGCGCCAGCAGCTTGACGGCGGGAGTTGGCCAAGAGACCCAGTACTTC.